This passage covers 20 T cell receptor beta chains from one sample sequenced in a study of CD8+ T cells in alopecia areata. The sequencing template was cDNA reverse transcribed from extracted RNA. Profiling relied on immunoSEQ multiplex PCR, and the TCRdb table lists in-frame clones only, not all of them. The table has 90,000 or so clones, roughly two fifths seen once. Treatment specified: oral pan-JAK inhibitor, 5-10 mg twice daily. The source material was CD8+ T cells sorted from blood, sampled at week 24, from a patient treated with tofacitinib. These receptor sequences come from a human donor with alopecia areata.

This clone was picked up a small number of times. The chain joins TRBV7-9 to TRBJ2-1, with D unresolved. Trimming took 1 base from V and 3 from J, leaving 13 bases between them. CDR3 length: 16 amino acids. Germline CDR1 SEHNR, CDR2 FQNEAQ (reference sequence). The DNA for the CDR3 is TGTGCCAGCAGCTTAGTTGGCCTGTCCTACTACAATGAGCAGTTCTTC. Protein sequence: CASSLVGLSYYNEQFF.

J is TRBJ2-1 and V is TRBV6-5; possibly TRBD1 for D (5 bases). CDR3 size: 14 residues. CDR1 and CDR2 (germline): MNHEY, SVGAGI. V dropped 0 bases and J dropped 6 bases, with 9 bases sitting between them. CDR3 in DNA: TGTGCCAGCAGTTACTCGAAAGGGGTCAATGAGCAGTTCTTC. As protein: CASSYSKGVNEQFF.

V gene TRBV4-1 combines with J gene TRBJ1-2, with TRBD1 matching over 7 bases. Germline V gives CDR1 MGHRA, CDR2 YSYEKL. With 2 bases clipped from V and 5 bases from J, the junction kept 5 bases outside the gene matches. The CDR3 is made up of 14 amino acids. CDR3 amino acids: CASSQSTGRYGYTF. CDR3 DNA sequence: TGCGCCAGCAGCCAATCGACAGGGCGATATGGCTACACCTTC.

The J gene is TRBJ1-2, the V gene TRBV11-2; 8 nucleotides match TRBD1. The junction had 5 bases not matched to a gene; V was cut back by 4 bases and J by 7 bases. The CDR3 spans 13 residues. Looked up from germline, CDR1 is SGHAT and CDR2 is FQNNGV. The CDR3 DNA follows: TGTGCCAGCAGCTCCGGACAGGGTCTTGGCTACACCTTC. It translates to CASSSGQGLGYTF.

The sample holds a few counts of this clone. The chain uses TRBV27 and TRBJ2-2, with no clear D. Germline values: CDR1 MNHEY, CDR2 SMNVEV (reference sequence). V lost 3 bases to trimming and J lost 4 bases, with 3 bases between them. This CDR3 comprises 12 residues. CDR3 sequence reads: CASSFPTGELFF. CDR3 DNA sequence: TGTGCCAGCAGTTTCCCCACCGGGGAGCTGTTTTTT.

The gene calls are TRBV6-1 and TRBJ2-1; unclear D gene. The germline V gene has CDR1 MNHNS and CDR2 SASEGT. Between the trimmed V and J ends, which lost 7 bases and 8 bases, there was a span of 6 bases. This CDR3 has 10 amino acids. The CDR3 loop is CASISDEQFF. The CDR3 coding sequence is TGTGCCAGCATATCAGATGAGCAGTTCTTC.

This clone was recorded a few times. This chain joins TRBV29-1 and TRBJ2-7; D remains ambiguous. Per germline, CDR1 SQVTM and CDR2 ANQGSEA. Trimming removed 7 bases at V and 6 bases at J, with 16 bases between. The CDR3 is 12 amino acids. The CDR3 DNA reads TGCAGCGGGGTAGGAGCCGTAGGCGAGCAGTACTTC. Its protein product is CSGVGAVGEQYF.

The chain links TRBV11-2 to TRBJ2-2; D gene uncertain. The V gene's germline CDR1 is SGHAT and CDR2 FQNNGV. The CDR3 has 14 residues. V was trimmed by 1 base and J by 1 base, leaving 4 bases between them. Here the CDR3 reads CASSLARNTGELFF. The CDR3 coding sequence is TGTGCCAGCAGCTTAGCTAGGAACACCGGGGAGCTGTTTTTT.

V is TRBV12-5 and J is TRBJ1-2, with 8 bases aligning to TRBD1. J gave up 1 base and V 6 bases, and 4 bases lay outside the gene matches. The CDR3 consists of 14 residues. Per germline, CDR1 LGHNT and CDR2 FRNRAP. CDR3 sequence (DNA): TGTGCTAGTGGCCCGGACAGGGATAACTATGGCTACACCTTC. This gives the protein CASGPDRDNYGYTF.

This chain uses TRBV6-6 with TRBJ2-3; no firm D call. Germline V gene data show CDR1 as MNHNY and CDR2 as SVGAGI (reference sequence). The V end was cut by 4 bases, the J end by 6 bases, with 8 bases between. This CDR3 comprises 12 residues. The CDR3 loop reads CASSSNRDTQYF. The CDR3 DNA is TGTGCCAGCAGTTCCAACCGTGATACGCAGTATTTT.

This clone was observed once. J is TRBJ2-2 and V is TRBV14, with D maybe TRBD2 (6 bases). Trimming took off 1 base at V and 4 bases at J, with 13 bases between the two ends. Per the germline V gene, CDR1 is SGHDN and CDR2 is FVKESK. The CDR3 runs 16 residues. The CDR3 DNA sequence: TGTGCCAGCAGCCAAGGGAGGCAGGGACTCACCGGGGAGCTGTTTTTT. Protein sequence: CASSQGRQGLTGELFF.

This clone was seen a few times. The gene calls are TRBV28 and TRBJ2-7, with 8 bases matching TRBD1. With 5 bases clipped from V and 5 bases from J, the junction kept 2 bases outside the gene matches. This CDR3 spans 12 amino acids. CDR1 and CDR2 (germline): MDHEN, SYDVKM. In DNA form, the CDR3 reads TGTGCCAGCAGTGAGGACAGGGACGAGCAGTACTTC. This translates into CASSEDRDEQYF.

V and J are TRBV30 and TRBJ1-2; 12 bases match TRBD1. Trimming removed 0 bases from V and 3 bases from J; junction bases left unmatched: 8. The germline CDR1 and CDR2 sequences are GTSNPN and SVGIG (reference sequence). The length of the CDR3 is 17 residues. The CDR3 DNA follows: TGTGCCTGGAGTGTAAACCCCAGGGACAGGGGGCACTATGGCTACACCTTC. This translates into CAWSVNPRDRGHYGYTF.

The CDR3 sequence is CASSADGAYEQYF. CDR3 nucleotides: TGTGCCAGCAGCGCCGACGGTGCCTACGAGCAGTACTTC. The rearrangement uses TRBV9 and TRBJ2-7; D not resolved. CDR1 SGDLS and CDR2 YYNGEE come from the germline V gene. The V gene lost 3 bases and the J gene lost 2 bases, with 9 bases spanning the gap. The CDR3 is 13 amino acids.

This clone was detected only a few times. The genes are TRBV30 and TRBJ2-3, with D possibly being TRBD1 (5 bases). The germline gives CDR1 GTSNPN, CDR2 SVGIG (reference sequence). This CDR3 spans 13 amino acids. Between the trimmed V and J ends, which lost 2 bases and 1 base, there was a span of 7 bases. The CDR3, as DNA: TGTGCCTGGAGTTCACAGGGCACAGATACGCAGTATTTT. Amino acid sequence: CAWSSQGTDTQYF.

This clone was found once. The limits of the CDR3 on the DNA are not certain, so only TCRdb's listed CDR3 is given. This chain uses TRBV7-9 with TRBJ2-5. The germline V gene encodes CDR1 SEHNR and CDR2 FQNEAQ (reference sequence). The CDR3 comprises 13 residues, both ends counted. CDR3 residues: CASSFDSGPAQYF.

The CDR3 region has the DNA TGCAGTGCTAGAGATTACGAGCAGTACTTC. Protein sequence: CSARDYEQYF. The J gene is TRBJ2-5, the V gene TRBV20-1, with D hard to call. The better agreement between TRBJ2-7 and the DNA end casts doubt on the J call. The CDR3 is 10 residues long. Germline CDR1 reads DFQATT; CDR2 reads SNEGSKA (reference sequence).

Only a few counts were recorded for this clone. The chain couples TRBV7-6 to TRBJ2-1; 8 positions agree with TRBD2. Trimming cost V 5 bases and J 4 bases; bases outside gene matches: 7. The length of the CDR3 is 15 residues. Looked up from germline, CDR1 is SGHVS and CDR2 is FNYEAQ. CDR3 region: CASSTSGSDYNEQFF. CDR3 coding DNA: TGTGCCAGCAGCACTAGCGGCTCTGATTACAATGAGCAGTTCTTC.

This clone was seen just once. The V and J genes are TRBV19 and TRBJ1-5, with no clear D. Trimming cost V 5 bases and J 7 bases, with 12 bases left between them. CDR3 size: 13 residues. Looked up from germline, CDR1 is LNHDA and CDR2 is SQIVND (reference sequence). The CDR3: CASSPWPDQPQHF. The CDR3 DNA sequence: TGTGCCAGTAGTCCCTGGCCAGACCAGCCCCAGCATTTT.

The chain couples TRBV7-2 to TRBJ2-5, with 11 bases that match TRBD2. CDR1 is SGHTA and CDR2 is FQGNSA in the germline V gene. This CDR3 has 16 residues. With V trimmed by 0 bases and J by 5 bases, 5 bases remained unmatched. DNA of the CDR3: TGTGCCAGCAGCTTAGCGAGGCCTAGCGGGGGGGAGACCCAGTACTTC. It translates to CASSLARPSGGETQYF.